This TCR beta chain was sequenced during a study of T cell repertoires in ileal Crohn's disease. As for time point: inflamed ileum from the surgical specimen. Method: immunoSEQ multiplex PCR; TCRdb's copy keeps in-frame clones and lacks some. The sample lists 12,000 to 15,000 clones; more than 60% were seen once. Germline V lookup: CDR1 SGHNT, CDR2 YENEEA. The CDR3 is made up of 10 amino acids. V was clipped by 5 bases and J by 9 bases, with 8 bases between them. The receptor was derived from an adult with Crohn's disease. Material: ileal tissue. The V call is TRBV11-3, the J call TRBJ2-7; D unclear. CDR3 in DNA: TGTGCCAGCAGCCCCATTCGGCAGTACTTC. It yields the protein CASSPIRQYF.